This T cell receptor (beta chain) is from a study of shared clonotypes between healthy human individuals. Study-wide results and caveats: Sequencing depth was predicted to influence how clonotypes are shared among donors. Depth was large, yet rarefaction showed that sorted-subset sequencing was incomplete. Larger estimated richness was generally seen in naive subsets than in memory subsets.

Profiled with immunoSEQ multiplex PCR; TCRdb holds only in-frame clones, not every one. The table records about 2.2 million clones, just over 90% of them present only once. The naive CD8 population came from CD45RO-negative cells selected for CCR7, without terminally differentiated effector memory CD45RA+ cells. About this clone itself: Its matching antigen is unknown.

V dropped 6 bases and J dropped 1; count of bases not matched to a gene: 13. The CDR3 has 17 amino acids. Germline-derived CDR1 and CDR2 are MDHEN and SYDVKM. The chain recombines TRBV28 with TRBJ1-1; 8 nucleotides line up with TRBD1. The sample was naive CD8+ T cells from PBMCs. The sequence was obtained from a man between 18 and 29 years old in good health. Some clones in this sample may be carry-over from other donors' samples. CDR3 sequence reads: CASSHRTLTGENTEAFF. The CDR3 DNA sequence: TGTGCCAGCAGCCACCGGACGTTGACAGGGGAGAACACTGAAGCTTTCTTT.